The 2 T cell receptor beta chains in this list originate from one sample, sequenced in a study of cytomegalovirus exposure and HLA in healthy donors. Use of 60 Vbeta and 13 Jbeta primers characterized the PCR. The table came from immunoSEQ multiplex PCR; TCRdb's copy has only in-frame clones and leaves some out. The sample has 200,000 to 250,000 clones, 83% seen once; the top ten hold 1.3% to 1.5%. Sequencing was performed on PBMCs. These receptors were obtained from a girl aged 5 to 17 in good health and CMV-seronegative.

This sequence joins TRBV7-9 and TRBJ2-5, with 7 bases aligning to TRBD2. CDR1 and CDR2 (germline): SEHNR, FQNEAQ (reference sequence). The CDR3 contains 17 residues. With 2 bases clipped from V and 4 bases from J, the junction kept 13 bases outside the gene matches. The CDR3 spells CASSLLKLAQAGETQYF. In DNA, the CDR3 is TGTGCCAGCAGCTTACTTAAACTAGCGCAGGCGGGAGAGACCCAGTACTTC.

The chain carries TRBV7-2 and TRBJ1-4, with a tentative D call TRBD1 (6 bases). The germline V gene has CDR1 SGHTA and CDR2 FQGNSA. V lost 6 bases and J 3 bases, leaving 11 bases between the germline ends. The CDR3 is 14 residues long. CDR3: CASRSTGSNEKLFF. CDR3 bases: TGTGCCAGCAGATCGACAGGTTCTAATGAAAAACTGTTTTTT.